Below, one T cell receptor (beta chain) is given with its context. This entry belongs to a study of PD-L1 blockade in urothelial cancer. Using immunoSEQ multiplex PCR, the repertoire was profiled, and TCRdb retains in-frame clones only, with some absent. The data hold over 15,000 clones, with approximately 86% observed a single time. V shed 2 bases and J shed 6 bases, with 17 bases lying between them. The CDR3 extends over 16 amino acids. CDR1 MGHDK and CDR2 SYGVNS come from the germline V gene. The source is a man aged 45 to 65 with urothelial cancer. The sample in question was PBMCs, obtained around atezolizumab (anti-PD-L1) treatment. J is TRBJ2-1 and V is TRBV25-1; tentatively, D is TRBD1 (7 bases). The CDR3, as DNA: TGTGCCAGCAGTGAAGCAGGAGGGGGCGGCACCAATGAGCAGTTCTTC. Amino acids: CASSEAGGGGTNEQFF.